Below, one T cell receptor (beta chain) is given with its context. Antigen specificity is unknown. In germline, CDR1 is SGHDT, CDR2 YYEEEE. V was clipped by 4 bases and J by 6 bases, with 20 bases between them. The CDR3 consists of 16 residues. Primers included in the PCR were 60 Vbeta and 13 Jbeta primers. Libraries were prepared by immunoSEQ multiplex PCR; TCRdb keeps only in-frame clonotypes and omits some of them. The sample has fewer than 200,000 clones, roughly 80% seen once. This record comes from a study of cytomegalovirus exposure and HLA in healthy donors. Study findings and constraints: Published work reported that the classifier diagnosed cytomegalovirus status with high specificity and sensitivity.

Sequencing was carried out using PBMCs. This receptor was taken from a woman in her 30s in good health and CMV-seropositive. The chain carries TRBV5-6 and TRBJ2-1; a possible D gene is TRBD1 (7 bases). DNA for the CDR3: TGTGCCAGCAGCAGCCAATGGAGGGGGCCATCCAATGAGCAGTTCTTC. Translation: CASSSQWRGPSNEQFF.